This T cell receptor (beta chain) was captured in a study of blood T cell repertoires in COVID-19. About the study: COVID-19 samples, acute and convalescent, were from the United States, Italy and Spain. Sources were T cells, B-cell-depleted T cells, or PBMCs; the material itself was cDNA or gDNA.

Germline V gives CDR1 LGHNA, CDR2 YSLEER. This CDR3 region has 16 residues. V lost 3 bases, J lost 6 bases, and 11 bases stayed unmatched. In the original processing: Estimation of nucleated cell counts was performed using reference gene primer amplification. Assay used: immunoSEQ multiplex PCR; TCRdb lists only in-frame clones, some missing. V and J calls and clone size are copied from that table; D and trimming were computed from the DNA. This table holds 30,000 to 45,000 clones, around four fifths found once. V gene TRBV4-3 combines with J gene TRBJ1-5, with 7 bases identical to TRBD1. This receptor was identified in a human donor in a cohort sampled during active COVID-19. Sequencing input: peripheral blood. The CDR3, as DNA: TGCGCCAGCAGCCAGAAGCTAGGGGGCGGTGGTCAGCCCCAGCATTTT. Protein: CASSQKLGGGGQPQHF.